This note documents a single TCR beta chain sequence. Per the germline V gene, CDR1 is LNHNV and CDR2 is YYDKDF (reference sequence). The length of the CDR3 is 15 residues. Trimming shortened V by 0 bases and J by 1 base, and 10 bases separated the two germline ends. The data originate from a study of blood T cell repertoires in COVID-19. Original handling: Reference gene primer amplification gave nucleated cell count estimates. Data came from immunoSEQ multiplex PCR; TCRdb stores just in-frame clones and leaves some out. Clone size and the V and J calls come from that table; the DNA yielded D and trimming. The sample carries about 190,000 clones, roughly 81% recorded once.

The sample consisted of peripheral blood. This sequence joins TRBV15 and TRBJ2-7; D is undetermined. The sequence was obtained from an older woman with active or convalescent COVID-19. The CDR3 DNA reads as TGTGCCACCAGCAGAGATCTAGGAATGTCCTACGAGCAGTACTTC. It translates to CATSRDLGMSYEQYF.